This TCR beta chain was sequenced for a study of CD8+ T cells in alopecia areata. On the study more broadly: Percentage of affected scalp area was the basis on which treated patients' severity was scored. Overall study results and limits: Uncertain still, given a single nonresponder, is whether baseline CD8+ expansion links to response. Lesional scalp, notably in alopecia totalis/universalis, had clonality above that of normal scalp. Sequence data from scalp samples additionally include resident alphabeta T cells of normal skin.

Looked up from germline, CDR1 is SNHLY and CDR2 is FYNNEI. CDR3 length equals 14 residues. J was trimmed by 8 bases and V by 6 bases; bases with no gene match: 9. Sequencing used cDNA as its template, made by extracting RNA and reverse transcribing it. Sequencing was performed with immunoSEQ multiplex PCR; in TCRdb, only in-frame clones are kept and a portion is missing. The sample lists just over 150,000 clones; 65% were seen once. Treatment meaning: oral pan-JAK inhibitor, 5-10 mg twice daily. To note about this clone: The target antigen is unknown.

The receptor was derived from a human donor with alopecia areata. This chain uses TRBV2 with TRBJ1-4; the match to TRBD1 covers 7 bases. The starting material was CD4+ T cells sorted from blood, obtained at week 4, from a patient treated with tofacitinib. CDR3 residues: CASRAGTAWEKLFF. CDR3 DNA sequence: TGTGCCAGCAGGGCCGGGACAGCTTGGGAAAAACTGTTTTTT.